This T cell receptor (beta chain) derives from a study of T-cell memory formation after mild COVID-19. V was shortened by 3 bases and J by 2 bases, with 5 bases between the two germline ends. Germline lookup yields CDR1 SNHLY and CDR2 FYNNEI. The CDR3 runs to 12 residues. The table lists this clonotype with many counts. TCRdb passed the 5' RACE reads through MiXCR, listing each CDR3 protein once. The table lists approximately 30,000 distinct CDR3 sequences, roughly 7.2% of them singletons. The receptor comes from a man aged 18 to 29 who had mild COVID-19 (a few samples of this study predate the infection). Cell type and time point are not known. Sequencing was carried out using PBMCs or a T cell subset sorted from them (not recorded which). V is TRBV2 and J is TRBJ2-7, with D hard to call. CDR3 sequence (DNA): TGTGCCAGCAGTGAGAACGCCTACGAGCAGTACTTC. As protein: CASSENAYEQYF.